The present entry profiles one T cell receptor (beta chain) with its context. These data belong to a study of STAT5B mutations in CD4+ large granular lymphocyte leukemia. Sequenced by immunoSEQ multiplex PCR; TCRdb stores in-frame clones only, minus some. The repertoire holds tens of thousands of clones, with approximately 88% as singletons. V lost 8 bases, J lost 8 bases, and 9 bases stayed unmatched. The CDR3 covers 14 residues. Germline lookup yields CDR1 MNHNS and CDR2 SASEGT. Input material: CD4+ T cells from blood buffy coats. J is TRBJ2-1 and V is TRBV6-1; 10 bases fit TRBD2. The receptor comes from a human donor in good health. DNA of the CDR3: TGTGCCAGCCCCAGGGGGGGGACTAGCGATGAGCAGTTCTTC. Translation gives CASPRGGTSDEQFF.